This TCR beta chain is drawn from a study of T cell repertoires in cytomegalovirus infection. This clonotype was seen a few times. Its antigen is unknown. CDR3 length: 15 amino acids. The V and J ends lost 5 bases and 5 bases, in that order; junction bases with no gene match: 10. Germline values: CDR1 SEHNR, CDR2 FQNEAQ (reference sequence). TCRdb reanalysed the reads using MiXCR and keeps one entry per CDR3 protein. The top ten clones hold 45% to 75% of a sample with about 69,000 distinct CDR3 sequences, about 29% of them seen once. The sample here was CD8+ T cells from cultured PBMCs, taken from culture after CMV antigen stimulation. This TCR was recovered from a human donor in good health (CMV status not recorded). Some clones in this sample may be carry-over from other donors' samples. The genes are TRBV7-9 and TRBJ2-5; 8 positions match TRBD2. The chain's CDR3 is CASSGLAALKETQYF. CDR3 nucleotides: TGTGCCAGCAGCGGACTAGCTGCCTTGAAGGAGACCCAGTACTTC.